This section outlines one T cell receptor (beta chain) sequence together with its context. No antigen is known for it. 60 Vbeta and 13 Jbeta primers were used in PCR. Assay used: immunoSEQ multiplex PCR; TCRdb lists only in-frame clones, some missing. The sample comprises under 200,000 clones, 81% of which are singletons, and 3.5% to 4% rests with the top ten. The length of the CDR3 is 17 residues. V shed 4 bases and J 2 bases; nucleotides not matched to a gene: 9. The V gene's germline CDR1 is SGDLS and CDR2 YYNGEE. The data derive from a study of cytomegalovirus exposure and HLA in healthy donors. Study information: Genetic ancestry analysis placed approximately 80% of the approximately 390 donors that were genotyped in the Caucasian-associated cluster. The study's findings and limits: Among immune exposure information, only CMV serostatus was available. Specific recognition of CMV antigens was confirmed in vitro for a few chains (all CMV-associated).

This chain uses TRBV9 with TRBJ1-5; 10 bases align to TRBD1. The TCR comes from a man in his forties or fifties in good health and CMV-seronegative. Sequenced input: PBMCs. The CDR3: CASSLGTGVGGNQPQHF. The DNA of the CDR3 is TGTGCCAGCAGCCTTGGGACAGGGGTTGGCGGCAATCAGCCCCAGCATTTT. The whole variable domain, filled in from reference TRBV9 and TRBJ1-5, reads DSGVTQTPKHLITATGQRVTLRCSPRSGDLSVYWYQQSLDQGLQFLIQYYNGEERAKGNILERFSAQQFPDLHSELNLSSLELGDSALYFCASSLGTGVGGNQPQHFGDGTRLSIL.